Included here is one TCR beta chain sequence, with context. Its antigen is unidentified. The protocol was immunoSEQ multiplex PCR, while the TCRdb copy is restricted to in-frame clones and leaves out a portion. The sample carries about 260,000 clones, approximately 93% recorded once. This record comes from a study of T cell responses to AZD1222 COVID-19 vaccine. General study findings and limits: Variant regions that are unmutated are reportedly the target of nearly half of spike-specific TCRs. Donors were mostly white British, more females; clonal diversity possibly underestimated. Only 6 or 7 AZD1222 recipients tested seropositive at baseline. Repertoire sampling was restricted to post-peak T cell response timepoints.

The germline V and J ends were trimmed by 4 bases and 0 bases, with 20 bases remaining between them. Germline V gene data show CDR1 as SGHKS and CDR2 as YYEKEE (reference sequence). The CDR3 is 18 amino acids. Sequenced here: peripheral blood, sampled on day 0 of AZD1222 vaccination. The chain has TRBV5-5 and TRBJ1-5; D gene ambiguous. The sequence was collected from an adult in good health. Here the CDR3 DNA reads TGTGCCAGCAGCCCTTGGGTTTCCGGAGGGAATAGCAATCAGCCCCAGCATTTT. Translation gives CASSPWVSGGNSNQPQHF. Combining the CDR3 with reference TRBV5-5 and TRBJ1-5 gives the whole variable domain DAGVTQSPTHLIKTRGQQVTLRCSPISGHKSVSWYQQVLGQGPQFIFQYYEKEERGRGNFPDRFSARQFPNYSSELNVNALLLGDSALYLCASSPWVSGGNSNQPQHFGDGTRLSIL.